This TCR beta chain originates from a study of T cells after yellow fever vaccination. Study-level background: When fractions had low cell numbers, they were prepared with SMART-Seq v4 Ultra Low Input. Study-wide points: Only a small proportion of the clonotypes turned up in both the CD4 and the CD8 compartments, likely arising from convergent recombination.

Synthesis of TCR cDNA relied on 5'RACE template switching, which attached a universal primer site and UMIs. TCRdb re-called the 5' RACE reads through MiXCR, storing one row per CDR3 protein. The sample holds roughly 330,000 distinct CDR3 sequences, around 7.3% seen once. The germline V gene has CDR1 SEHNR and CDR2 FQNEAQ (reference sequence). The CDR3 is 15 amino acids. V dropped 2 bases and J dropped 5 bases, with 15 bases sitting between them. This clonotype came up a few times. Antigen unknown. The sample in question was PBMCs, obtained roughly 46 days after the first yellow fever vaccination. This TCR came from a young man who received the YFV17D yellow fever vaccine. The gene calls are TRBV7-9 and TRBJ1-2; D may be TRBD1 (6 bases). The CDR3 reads CASSLMTGPYYGYTF. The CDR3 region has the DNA TGTGCCAGCAGCTTAATGACAGGTCCTTATTATGGCTACACCTTC.